This entry is about one T cell receptor (beta chain). The sample is drawn from a study of control samples from healthy donors and cancer patients. The CDR3 length is 16 residues. Germline CDR1 is SGHTA and CDR2 is FQGNSA. V dropped 0 bases and J dropped 0 bases, with 9 bases sitting between them. Clones were sequenced by immunoSEQ multiplex PCR, and TCRdb holds only the in-frame ones, with some missing. The repertoire table contains approximately 190,000 clones. Source material: blood. The sequence derives from a woman between 25 and 40 years old in good health. The chain is built from TRBV7-2 and TRBJ1-3; TRBD1 might be the D (5 bases). The CDR3 is CASSLAGRHSGNTIYF. CDR3 DNA sequence: TGTGCCAGCAGCTTAGCGGGACGGCACTCTGGAAACACCATATATTTT.